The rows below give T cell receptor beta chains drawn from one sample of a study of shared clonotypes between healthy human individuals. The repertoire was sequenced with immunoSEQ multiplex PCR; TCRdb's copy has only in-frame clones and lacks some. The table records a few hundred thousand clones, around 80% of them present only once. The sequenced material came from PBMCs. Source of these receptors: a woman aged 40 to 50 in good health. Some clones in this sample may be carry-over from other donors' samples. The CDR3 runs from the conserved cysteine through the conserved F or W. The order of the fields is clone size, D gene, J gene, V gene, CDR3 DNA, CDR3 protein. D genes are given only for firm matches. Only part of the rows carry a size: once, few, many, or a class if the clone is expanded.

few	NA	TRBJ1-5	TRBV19	TGTGCCAGTAGTGAGGGTCAGCCCCAGCATTTT	CASSEGQPQHF
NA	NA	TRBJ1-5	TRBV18	TGTGCCAGCTCACCAGGTTGGGATCAGCCCCAGCATTTT	CASSPGWDQPQHF
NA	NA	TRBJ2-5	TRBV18	TGTGCCAGCTCCCCAGGGACGGACCCACGGGAGACCCAGTACTTC	CASSPGTDPRETQYF
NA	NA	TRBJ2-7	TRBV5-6	TGTGCCAGCGGATCCCGCTACGAGCAGTACTTC	CASGSRYEQYF
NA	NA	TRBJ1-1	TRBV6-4	TGTGCCAGCAGTGTTGAGGGTGGGAACACTGAAGCTTTCTTT	CASSVEGGNTEAFF
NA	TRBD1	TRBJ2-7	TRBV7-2	TGTGCCAGCAGCTTAGTAGGGGGCGAGTACGAGCAGTACTTC	CASSLVGGEYEQYF
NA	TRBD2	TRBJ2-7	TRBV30	TGTGCCTGGAGTCCAGCGGGAGGGCCGGTGCAGTACTTC	CAWSPAGGPVQYF
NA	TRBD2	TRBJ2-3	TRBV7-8	TGTGCCAGCAGCTTAGCGGGGACTAGCGGATACACAGATACGCAGTATTTT	CASSLAGTSGYTDTQYF
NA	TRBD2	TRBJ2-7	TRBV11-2	TGTGCCAGCAGCTTAGATGGAGGACTAGCGGGTTACGAGCAGTACTTC	CASSLDGGLAGYEQYF
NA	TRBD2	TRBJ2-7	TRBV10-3	TGTGCCAGCAGCCTAGCGGGAGGATCCTACGAGCAGTACTTC	CASSLAGGSYEQYF
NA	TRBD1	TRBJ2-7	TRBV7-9	TGTGCCAGCAGCTCCGAGGGACAGGGGGCCCCAATAAGCTCCTACGAGCAGTACTTC	CASSSEGQGAPISSYEQYF
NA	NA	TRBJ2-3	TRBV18	TGTGCCAGCTCACCACCCACCCGAGATACGCAGTATTTT	CASSPPTRDTQYF
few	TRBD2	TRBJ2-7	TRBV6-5	TGTGCCAGCAGATCCCTTGGGAGGGACGAGCAGTACTTC	CASRSLGRDEQYF
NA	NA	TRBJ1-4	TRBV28	TGTGCCAGCAGTTTAGCCACTTATAATGAAAAACTGTTTTTT	CASSLATYNEKLFF